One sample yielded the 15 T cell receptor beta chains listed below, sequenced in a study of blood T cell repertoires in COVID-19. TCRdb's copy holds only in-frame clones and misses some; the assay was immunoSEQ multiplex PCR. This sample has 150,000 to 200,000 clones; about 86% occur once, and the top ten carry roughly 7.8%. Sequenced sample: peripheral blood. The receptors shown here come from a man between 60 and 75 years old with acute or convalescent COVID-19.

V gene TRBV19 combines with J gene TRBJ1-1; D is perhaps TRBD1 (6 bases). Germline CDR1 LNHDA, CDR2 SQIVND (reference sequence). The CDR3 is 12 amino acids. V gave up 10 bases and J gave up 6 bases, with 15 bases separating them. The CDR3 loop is CATGTRGPEAFF. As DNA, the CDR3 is TGTGCCACTGGGACAAGGGGACCTGAAGCTTTCTTT. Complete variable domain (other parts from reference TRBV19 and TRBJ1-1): DGGITQSPKYLFRKEGQNVTLSCEQNLNHDAMYWYRQDPGQGLRLIYYSQIVNDFQKGDIAEGYSVSREKKESFPLTVTSAQKNPTAFYLCATGTRGPEAFFGQGTRLTVV.

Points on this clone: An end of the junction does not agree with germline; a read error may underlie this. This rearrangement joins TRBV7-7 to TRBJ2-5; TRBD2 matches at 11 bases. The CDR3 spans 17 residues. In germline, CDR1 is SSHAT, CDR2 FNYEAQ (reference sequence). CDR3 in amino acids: CASSLGASGRRGETQYF. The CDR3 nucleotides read TGTGCTAGCAGCTTAGGGGCTAGCGGGAGGCGAGGAGAGACCCAGTACTTC.

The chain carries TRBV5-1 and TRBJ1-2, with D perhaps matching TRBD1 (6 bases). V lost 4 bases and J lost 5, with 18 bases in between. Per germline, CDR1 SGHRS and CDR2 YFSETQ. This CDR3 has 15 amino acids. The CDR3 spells CASSPQGRGRYGYTF. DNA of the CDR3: TGCGCCAGCAGCCCCCAGGGCAGGGGAAGGTATGGCTACACCTTC.

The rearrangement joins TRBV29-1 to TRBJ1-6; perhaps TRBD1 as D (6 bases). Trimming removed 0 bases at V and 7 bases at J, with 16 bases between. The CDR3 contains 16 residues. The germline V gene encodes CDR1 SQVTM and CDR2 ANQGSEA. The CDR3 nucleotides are TGCAGCGTTGAAGATCGGTCTTTCACAGGGAATTCACCCCTCCACTTT. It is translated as CSVEDRSFTGNSPLHF. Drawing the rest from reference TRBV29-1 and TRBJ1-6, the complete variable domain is SAVISQKPSRDICQRGTSLTIQCQVDSQVTMMFWYRQQPGQSLTLIATANQGSEATYESGFVIDKFPISRPNLTFSTLTVSNMSPEDSSIYLCSVEDRSFTGNSPLHFGNGTRLTVT.

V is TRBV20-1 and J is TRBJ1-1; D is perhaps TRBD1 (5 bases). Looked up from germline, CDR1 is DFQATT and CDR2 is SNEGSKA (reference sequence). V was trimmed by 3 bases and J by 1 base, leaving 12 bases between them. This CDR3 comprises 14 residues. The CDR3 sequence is CSASSSGKNTEAFF. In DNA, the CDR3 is TGCAGTGCTAGTTCGTCAGGGAAGAACACTGAAGCTTTCTTT.

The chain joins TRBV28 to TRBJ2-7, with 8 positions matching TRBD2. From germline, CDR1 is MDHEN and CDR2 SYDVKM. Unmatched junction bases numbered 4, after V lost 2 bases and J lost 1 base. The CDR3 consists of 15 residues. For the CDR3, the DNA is TGTGCCAGCAGTTTACCGGCTAGCGGGTCCTACGAGCAGTACTTC. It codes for CASSLPASGSYEQYF.

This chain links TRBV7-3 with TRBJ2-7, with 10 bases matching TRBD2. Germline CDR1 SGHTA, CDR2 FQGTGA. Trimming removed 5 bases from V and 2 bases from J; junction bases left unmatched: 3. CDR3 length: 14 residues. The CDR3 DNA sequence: TGTGCCAGCAGCCGGACTAGCGGTCCCTACGAGCAGTACTTC. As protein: CASSRTSGPYEQYF.

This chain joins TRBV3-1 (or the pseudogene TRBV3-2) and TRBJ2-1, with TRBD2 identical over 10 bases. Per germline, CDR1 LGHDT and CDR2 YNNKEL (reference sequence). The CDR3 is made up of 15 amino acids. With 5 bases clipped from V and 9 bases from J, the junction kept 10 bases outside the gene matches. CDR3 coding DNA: TGTGCCAGCAGCGACCCTAGCGGGAGCAGGGGTGAGCAGTTCTTC. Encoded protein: CASSDPSGSRGEQFF.

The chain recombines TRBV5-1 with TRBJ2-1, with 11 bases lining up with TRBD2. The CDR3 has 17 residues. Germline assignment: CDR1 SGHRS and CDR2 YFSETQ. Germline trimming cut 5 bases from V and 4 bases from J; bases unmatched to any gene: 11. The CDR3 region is CASRRFSGTSGYNEQFF. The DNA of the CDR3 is TGCGCCAGCAGACGATTCTCCGGGACTAGCGGTTACAATGAGCAGTTCTTC.

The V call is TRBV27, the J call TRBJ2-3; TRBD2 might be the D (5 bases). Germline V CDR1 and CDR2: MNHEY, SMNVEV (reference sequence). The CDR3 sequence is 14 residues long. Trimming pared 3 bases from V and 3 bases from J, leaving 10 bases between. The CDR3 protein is CASSFGAATDTQYF. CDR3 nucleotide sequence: TGTGCCAGCAGTTTCGGAGCGGCTACAGATACGCAGTATTTT.

The CDR3 loop reads CASSPGDSYYEQYF. CDR3 coding DNA: TGTGCCAGCAGTCCCGGGGACAGCTACTACGAGCAGTACTTC. This chain links TRBV28 with TRBJ2-7; 7 nucleotides align to TRBD1. The trim removed 5 bases at V and 3 bases at J, leaving 7 bases unmatched. This CDR3 is built from 14 residues. Germline CDR1 MDHEN, CDR2 SYDVKM.

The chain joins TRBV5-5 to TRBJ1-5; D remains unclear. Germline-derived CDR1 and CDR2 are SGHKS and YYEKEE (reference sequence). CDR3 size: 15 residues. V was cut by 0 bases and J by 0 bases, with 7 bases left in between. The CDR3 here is CASSLVSGSNQPQHF. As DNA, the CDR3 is TGTGCCAGCAGCTTGGTTTCGGGTAGCAATCAGCCCCAGCATTTT.

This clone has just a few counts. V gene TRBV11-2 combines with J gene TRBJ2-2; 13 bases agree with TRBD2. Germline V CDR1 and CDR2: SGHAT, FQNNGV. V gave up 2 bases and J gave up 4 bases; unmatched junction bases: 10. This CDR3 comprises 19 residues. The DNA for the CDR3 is TGTGCCAGCAGCTTAATACGGACTAGCGGGAGTTCGGGCACCGGGGAGCTGTTTTTT. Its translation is CASSLIRTSGSSGTGELFF.

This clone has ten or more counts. The CDR3 sequence is CASSFGGNTIYF. CDR3 bases: TGTGCCAGCAGTTTCGGTGGAAACACCATATATTTT. J is TRBJ1-3 and V is TRBV12-3 or TRBV12-4; no reliable D call. There are 12 residues in the CDR3. V was shortened by 3 bases and J by 3 bases, with 3 bases between the two germline ends.

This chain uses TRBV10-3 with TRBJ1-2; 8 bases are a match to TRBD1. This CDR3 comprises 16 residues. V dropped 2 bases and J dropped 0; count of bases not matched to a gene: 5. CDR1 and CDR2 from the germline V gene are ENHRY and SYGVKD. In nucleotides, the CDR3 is TGTGCCATCAGTGAGCCGGGACAGGCGGCTAACTATGGCTACACCTTC. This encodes CAISEPGQAANYGYTF.